This section outlines one T cell receptor beta chain sequence together with its context. Some clones are missing from TCRdb's copy, which holds only in-frame ones; the method was immunoSEQ multiplex PCR. The table has over 140,000 clones, 70% to 80% seen once. The sample originates from a study of blood T cell repertoires in COVID-19. This CDR3 contains 13 residues. V was shortened by 4 bases and J by 14 bases, with 15 bases between the two germline ends. The V gene's germline CDR1 is MDHEN and CDR2 SYDVKM. The sequence was obtained from a woman aged 45-65 years with active or convalescent COVID-19. The specimen sequenced was peripheral blood. This chain connects TRBV28 to TRBJ1-6, with D unclear. CDR3 nucleotides: TGTGCCAGCAGTTCCCCGTACTCGGTGTCCCTCCACTTT. Translating it yields CASSSPYSVSLHF.